Here is one T cell receptor beta chain with its context. This record belongs to a study of cytomegalovirus exposure and HLA in healthy donors. It was with 60 Vbeta and 13 Jbeta primers that the PCR ran. TCRdb keeps only in-frame clones here, not all; method: immunoSEQ multiplex PCR. Altogether 95,000 to 150,000 clones are present, around 72% being singletons, with the ten largest covering approximately 9.1%. The clonotype was recovered from a woman between 45 and 60 years old in good health and CMV-seropositive. Sequenced input: PBMCs.

CDR3: CASSLSPPHGAPKKDTQYF. CDR3 nucleotides: TGTGCCAGCAGCTTATCCCCACCACATGGGGCCCCTAAGAAAGATACGCAGTATTTT. This chain links TRBV7-2 with TRBJ2-3; tentative D call: TRBD1 (5 bases). V lost 2 bases, J lost 5 bases, and 26 bases lay in between. Germline V gene sequence: CDR1 SGHTA, CDR2 FQGNSA. The CDR3 is made up of 19 amino acids.